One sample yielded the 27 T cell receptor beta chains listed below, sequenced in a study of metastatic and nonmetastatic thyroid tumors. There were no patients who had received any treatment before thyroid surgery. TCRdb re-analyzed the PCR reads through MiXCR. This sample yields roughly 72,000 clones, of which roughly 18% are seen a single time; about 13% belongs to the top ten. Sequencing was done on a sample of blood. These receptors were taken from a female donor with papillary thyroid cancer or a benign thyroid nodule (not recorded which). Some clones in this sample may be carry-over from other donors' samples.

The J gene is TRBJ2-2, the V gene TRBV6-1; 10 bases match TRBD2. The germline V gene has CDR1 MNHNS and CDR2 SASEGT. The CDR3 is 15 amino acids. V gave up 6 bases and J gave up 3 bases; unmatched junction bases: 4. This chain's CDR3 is CASSRLAGDTGELFF. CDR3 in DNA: TGTGCCAGCAGCCGCCTAGCGGGGGACACCGGGGAGCTGTTTTTT.

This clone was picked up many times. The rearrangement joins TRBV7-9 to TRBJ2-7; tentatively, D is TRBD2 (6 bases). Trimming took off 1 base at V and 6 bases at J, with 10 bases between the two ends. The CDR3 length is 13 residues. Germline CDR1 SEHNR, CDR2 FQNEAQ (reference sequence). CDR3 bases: TGTGCCAGCAGCTTAGTTATTAGCGGCGAGCAGTACTTC. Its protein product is CASSLVISGEQYF. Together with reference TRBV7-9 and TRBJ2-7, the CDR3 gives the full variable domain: DTGVSQNPRHKITKRGQNVTFRCDPISEHNRLYWYRQTLGQGPEFLTYFQNEAQLEKSRLLSDRFSAERPKGSFSTLEIQRTEQGDSAMYLCASSLVISGEQYFGPGTRLTVT.

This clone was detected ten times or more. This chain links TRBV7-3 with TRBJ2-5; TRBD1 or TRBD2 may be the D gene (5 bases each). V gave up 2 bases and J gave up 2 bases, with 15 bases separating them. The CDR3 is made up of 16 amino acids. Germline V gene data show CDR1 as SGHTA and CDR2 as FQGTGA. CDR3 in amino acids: CASSLGPGLGQETQYF. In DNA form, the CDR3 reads TGTGCCAGCAGCTTAGGGCCGGGGCTTGGGCAAGAGACCCAGTACTTC.

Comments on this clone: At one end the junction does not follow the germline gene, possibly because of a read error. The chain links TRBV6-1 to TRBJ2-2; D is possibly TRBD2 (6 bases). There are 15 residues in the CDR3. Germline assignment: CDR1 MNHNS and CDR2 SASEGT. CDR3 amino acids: CASSERAGNTWELFF. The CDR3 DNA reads TGTGCCAGCAGTGAAAGGGCGGGGAACACCTGGGAGCTGTTTTTT.

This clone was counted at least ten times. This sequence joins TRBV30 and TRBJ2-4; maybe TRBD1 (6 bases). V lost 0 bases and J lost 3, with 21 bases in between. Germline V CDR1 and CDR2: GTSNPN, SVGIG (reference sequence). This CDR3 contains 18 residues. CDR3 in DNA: TGTGCCTGGAGTGTAATCCCCCAGGGGAGTATGGGCAAAAACATTCAGTACTTC. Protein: CAWSVIPQGSMGKNIQYF.

CDR3: CSAPGGSSYNEQFF. The CDR3 DNA reads TGCAGTGCCCCTGGGGGGAGCTCCTACAATGAGCAGTTCTTC. This chain uses TRBV20-1 with TRBJ2-1; TRBD2 is a possible D gene (6 bases). This CDR3 contains 14 residues. Germline V CDR1 and CDR2: DFQATT, SNEGSKA (reference sequence). Trimming shortened V by 6 bases and J by 0 bases, and 12 bases separated the two germline ends.

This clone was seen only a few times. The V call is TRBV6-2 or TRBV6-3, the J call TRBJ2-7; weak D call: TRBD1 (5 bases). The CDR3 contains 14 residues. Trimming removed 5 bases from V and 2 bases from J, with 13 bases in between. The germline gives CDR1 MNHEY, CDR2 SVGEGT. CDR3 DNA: TGTGCCAGCAGTCCATTAGACAGAGCCTACGAGCAGTACTTC. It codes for CASSPLDRAYEQYF.

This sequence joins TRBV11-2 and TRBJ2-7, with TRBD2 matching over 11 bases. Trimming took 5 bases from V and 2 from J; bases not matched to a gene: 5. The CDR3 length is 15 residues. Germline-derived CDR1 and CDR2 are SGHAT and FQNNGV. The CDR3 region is CASSERLAGTYEQYF. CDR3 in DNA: TGTGCCAGCAGCGAGCGACTAGCGGGGACCTACGAGCAGTACTTC.

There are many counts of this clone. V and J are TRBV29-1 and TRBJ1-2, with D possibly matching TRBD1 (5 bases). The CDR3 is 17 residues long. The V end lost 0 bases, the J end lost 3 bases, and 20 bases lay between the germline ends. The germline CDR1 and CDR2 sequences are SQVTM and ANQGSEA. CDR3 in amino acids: CSVEDHRRQGEDYGYTF. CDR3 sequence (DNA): TGCAGCGTTGAAGATCACCGGCGGCAGGGCGAGGACTATGGCTACACCTTC. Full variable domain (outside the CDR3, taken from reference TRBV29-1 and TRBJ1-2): SAVISQKPSRDICQRGTSLTIQCQVDSQVTMMFWYRQQPGQSLTLIATANQGSEATYESGFVIDKFPISRPNLTFSTLTVSNMSPEDSSIYLCSVEDHRRQGEDYGYTFGSGTRLTVV.

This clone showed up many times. The CDR3 protein is CAWSQGTFYEQYF. Here the CDR3 DNA reads TGTGCCTGGAGCCAGGGCACCTTCTACGAGCAGTACTTC. The chain is built from TRBV30 and TRBJ2-7; weak D call: TRBD1 (5 bases). CDR1 is GTSNPN, CDR2 SVGIG, per germline (reference sequence). Trimming left V 3 bases short and J 3 bases short, with 12 bases between. CDR3 length equals 13 residues.

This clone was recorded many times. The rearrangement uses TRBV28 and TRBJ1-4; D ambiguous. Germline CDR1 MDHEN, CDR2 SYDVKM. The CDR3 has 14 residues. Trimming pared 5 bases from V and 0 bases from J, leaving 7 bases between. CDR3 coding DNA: TGTGCCAGCAGTGACGGTTCAACTAATGAAAAACTGTTTTTT. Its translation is CASSDGSTNEKLFF.

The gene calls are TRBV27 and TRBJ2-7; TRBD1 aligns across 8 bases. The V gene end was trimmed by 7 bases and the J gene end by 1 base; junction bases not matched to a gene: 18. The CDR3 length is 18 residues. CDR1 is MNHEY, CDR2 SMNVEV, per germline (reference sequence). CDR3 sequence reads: CASTLKPAGGLMSYEQYF. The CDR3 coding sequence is TGTGCCAGCACCTTAAAGCCGGCAGGGGGCCTCATGTCCTACGAGCAGTACTTC.

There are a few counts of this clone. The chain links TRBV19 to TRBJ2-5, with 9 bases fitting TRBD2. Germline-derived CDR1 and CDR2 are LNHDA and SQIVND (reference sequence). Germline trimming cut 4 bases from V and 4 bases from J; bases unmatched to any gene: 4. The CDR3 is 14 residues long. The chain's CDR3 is CASSTLAGVETQYF. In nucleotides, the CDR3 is TGTGCCAGTAGTACCTTAGCGGGAGTAGAGACCCAGTACTTC.

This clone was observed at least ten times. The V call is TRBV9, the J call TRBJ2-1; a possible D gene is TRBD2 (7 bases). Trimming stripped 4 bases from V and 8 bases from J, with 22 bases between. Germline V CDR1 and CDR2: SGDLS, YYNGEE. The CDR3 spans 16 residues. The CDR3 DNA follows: TGTGCCAGCAGCTCCCAGGGGTACGGGACTACGGATGAGCAGTTCTTC. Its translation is CASSSQGYGTTDEQFF.

The CDR3 nucleotides are TGTGCCAGCAGTGAATCGCCGGAAACCGGGGAGCTGTTTTTT. It is translated as CASSESPETGELFF. This rearrangement joins TRBV6-1 to TRBJ2-2; D remains ambiguous. Germline CDR1 and CDR2: MNHNS and SASEGT. The CDR3 extends over 14 amino acids. The V and J ends lost 2 bases and 5 bases respectively, with 9 bases between them.

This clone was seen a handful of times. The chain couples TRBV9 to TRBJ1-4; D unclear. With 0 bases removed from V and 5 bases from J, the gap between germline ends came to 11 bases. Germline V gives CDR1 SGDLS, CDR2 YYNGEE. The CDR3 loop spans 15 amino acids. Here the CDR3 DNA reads TGTGCCAGCAGCGTAGCGGCGGGGAAGAATGAAAAACTGTTTTTT. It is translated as CASSVAAGKNEKLFF. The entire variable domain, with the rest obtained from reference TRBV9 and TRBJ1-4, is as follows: DSGVTQTPKHLITATGQRVTLRCSPRSGDLSVYWYQQSLDQGLQFLIQYYNGEERAKGNILERFSAQQFPDLHSELNLSSLELGDSALYFCASSVAAGKNEKLFFGSGTQLSVL.

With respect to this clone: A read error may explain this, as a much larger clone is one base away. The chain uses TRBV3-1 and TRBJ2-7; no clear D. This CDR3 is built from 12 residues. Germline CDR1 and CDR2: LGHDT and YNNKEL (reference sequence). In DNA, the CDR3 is TGTGCCGGCAGCCTCACTTGGTACGAGCAGTACTTC. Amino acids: CAGSLTWYEQYF.

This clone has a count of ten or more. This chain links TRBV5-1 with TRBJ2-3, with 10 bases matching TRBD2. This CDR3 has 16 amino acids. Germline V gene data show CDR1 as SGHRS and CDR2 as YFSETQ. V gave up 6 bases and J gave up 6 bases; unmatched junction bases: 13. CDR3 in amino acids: CASNREGLAFVDTQYF. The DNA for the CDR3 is TGCGCCAGCAACCGAGAGGGACTAGCGTTCGTTGATACGCAGTATTTT. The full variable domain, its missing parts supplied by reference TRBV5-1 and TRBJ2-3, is KAGVTQTPRYLIKTRGQQVTLSCSPISGHRSVSWYQQTPGQGLQFLFEYFSETQRNKGNFPGRFSGRQFSNSRSEMNVSTLELGDSALYLCASNREGLAFVDTQYFGPGTRLTVL.

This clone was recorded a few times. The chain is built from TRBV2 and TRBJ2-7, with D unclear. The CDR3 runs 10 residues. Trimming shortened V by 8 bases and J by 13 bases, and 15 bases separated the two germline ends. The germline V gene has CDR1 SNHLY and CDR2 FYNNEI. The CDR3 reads CASHGYEYYF. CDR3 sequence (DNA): TGTGCCAGCCACGGATACGAGTATTACTTC. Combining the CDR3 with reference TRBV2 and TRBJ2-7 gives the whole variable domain EPEVTQTPSHQVTQMGQEVILRCVPISNHLYFYWYRQILGQKVEFLVSFYNNEISEKSEIFDDQFSVERPDGSNFTLKIRSTKLEDSAMYFCASHGYEYYFGPGTRLTVT.

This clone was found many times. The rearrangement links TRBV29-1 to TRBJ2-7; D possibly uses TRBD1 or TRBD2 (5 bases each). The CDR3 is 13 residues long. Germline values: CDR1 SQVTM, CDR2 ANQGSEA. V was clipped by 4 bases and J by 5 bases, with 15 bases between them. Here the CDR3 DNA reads TGCAGCGTTGTGGGGGTTTCATCCCACGAGCAGTACTTC. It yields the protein CSVVGVSSHEQYF.

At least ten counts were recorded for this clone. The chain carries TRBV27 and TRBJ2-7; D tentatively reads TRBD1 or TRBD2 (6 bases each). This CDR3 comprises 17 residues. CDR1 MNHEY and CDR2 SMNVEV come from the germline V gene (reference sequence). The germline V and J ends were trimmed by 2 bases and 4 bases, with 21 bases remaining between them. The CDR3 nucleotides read TGTGCCAGCAGTTTAGTTCTCGGGGGCCAATCTTGGTACGAGCAGTACTTC. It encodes CASSLVLGGQSWYEQYF.

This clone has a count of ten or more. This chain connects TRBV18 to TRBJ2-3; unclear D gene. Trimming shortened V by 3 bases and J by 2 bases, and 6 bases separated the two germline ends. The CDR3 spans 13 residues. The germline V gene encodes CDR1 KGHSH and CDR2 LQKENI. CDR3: CASSPALTDTQYF. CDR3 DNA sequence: TGTGCCAGCTCACCCGCCCTCACAGATACGCAGTATTTT.

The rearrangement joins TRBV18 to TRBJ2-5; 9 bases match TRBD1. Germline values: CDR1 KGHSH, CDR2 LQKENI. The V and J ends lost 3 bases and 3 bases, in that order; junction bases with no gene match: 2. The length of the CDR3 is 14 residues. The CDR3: CASSPRTGEETQYF. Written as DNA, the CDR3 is TGTGCCAGCTCACCTCGGACAGGGGAAGAGACCCAGTACTTC. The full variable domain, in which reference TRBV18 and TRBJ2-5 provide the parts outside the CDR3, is NAGVMQNPRHLVRRRGQEARLRCSPMKGHSHVYWYRQLPEEGLKFMVYLQKENIIDESGMPKERFSAEFPKEGPSILRIQQVVRGDSAAYFCASSPRTGEETQYFGPGTRLLVL.

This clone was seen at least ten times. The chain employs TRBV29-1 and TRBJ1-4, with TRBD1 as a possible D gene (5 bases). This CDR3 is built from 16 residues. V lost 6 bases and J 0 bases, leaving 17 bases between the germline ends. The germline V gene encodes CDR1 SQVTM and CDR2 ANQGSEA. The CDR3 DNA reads TGCAGCGTGGTCGGGCTAAGGGACTCAACTAATGAAAAACTGTTTTTT. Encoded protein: CSVVGLRDSTNEKLFF.

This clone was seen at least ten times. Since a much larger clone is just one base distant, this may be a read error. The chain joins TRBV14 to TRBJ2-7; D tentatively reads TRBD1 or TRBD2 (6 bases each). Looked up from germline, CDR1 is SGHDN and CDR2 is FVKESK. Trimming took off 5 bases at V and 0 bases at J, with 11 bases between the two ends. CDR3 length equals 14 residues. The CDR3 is CASSSGGGSYEQYF. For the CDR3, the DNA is TGTGCCAGCAGCTCTGGAGGGGGCTCCTACGAGCAGTACTTC. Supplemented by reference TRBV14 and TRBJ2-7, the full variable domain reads EAGVTQFPSHSVIEKGQTVTLRCDPISGHDNLYWYRRVMGKEIKFLLHFVKESKQDESGMPNNRFLAERTGGTYSTLKVQPAELEDSGVYFCASSSGGGSYEQYFGPGTRLTVT.

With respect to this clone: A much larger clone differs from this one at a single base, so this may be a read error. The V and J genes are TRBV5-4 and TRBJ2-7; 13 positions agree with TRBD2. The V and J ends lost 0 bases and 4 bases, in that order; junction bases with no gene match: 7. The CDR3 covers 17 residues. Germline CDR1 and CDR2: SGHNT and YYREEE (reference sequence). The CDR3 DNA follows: TGTGCCAGCAGCTTGGGACTAGCGGGAGGTGGAGGGTACGAGCAGTACTTC. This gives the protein CASSLGLAGGGGYEQYF.

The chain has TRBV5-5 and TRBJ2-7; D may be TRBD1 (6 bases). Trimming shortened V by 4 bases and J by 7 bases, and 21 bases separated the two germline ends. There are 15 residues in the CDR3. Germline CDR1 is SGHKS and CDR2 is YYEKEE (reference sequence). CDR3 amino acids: CASSVLGTPNEEQYF. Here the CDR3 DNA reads TGTGCCAGCAGCGTACTCGGGACACCCAACGAGGAGCAGTACTTC.